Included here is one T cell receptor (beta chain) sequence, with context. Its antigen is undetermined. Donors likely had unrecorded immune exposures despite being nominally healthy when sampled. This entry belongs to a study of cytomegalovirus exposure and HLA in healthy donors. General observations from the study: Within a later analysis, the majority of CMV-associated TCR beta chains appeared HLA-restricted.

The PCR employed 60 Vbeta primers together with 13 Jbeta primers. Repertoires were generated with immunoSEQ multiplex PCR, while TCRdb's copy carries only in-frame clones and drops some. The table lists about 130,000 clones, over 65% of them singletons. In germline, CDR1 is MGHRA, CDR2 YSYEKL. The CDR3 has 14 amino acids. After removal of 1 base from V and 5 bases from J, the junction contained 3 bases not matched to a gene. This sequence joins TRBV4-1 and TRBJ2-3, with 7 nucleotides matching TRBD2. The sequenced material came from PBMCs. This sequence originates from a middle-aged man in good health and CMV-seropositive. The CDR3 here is CASSQGGGLDTQYF. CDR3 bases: TGCGCCAGCAGCCAAGGCGGGGGATTAGATACGCAGTATTTT.